Listed here are 31 T cell receptor beta chains from one sample, sequenced in a study of blood T cell repertoires in COVID-19. The method was immunoSEQ multiplex PCR; TCRdb's version includes in-frame clones alone and lacks a portion of them. The sample carries approximately 94,000 clones, almost 80% recorded once. Sample: peripheral blood. The receptors were sampled from a woman aged 65 to 85 with acute or convalescent COVID-19.

This sequence joins TRBV11-2 and TRBJ1-1; D gene unclear. The germline CDR1 and CDR2 sequences are SGHAT and FQNNGV. V lost 4 bases and J 12 bases, leaving 12 bases between the germline ends. The CDR3 runs 11 residues. CDR3 DNA: TGTGCCAGCAGCTCTGCCGGAGCGTCTTTCTTT. Translated: CASSSAGASFF.

The V gene is TRBV10-1, the J gene TRBJ2-2; 10 bases are shared with TRBD1. Germline CDR1 WNHNN, CDR2 SYGVQD (reference sequence). Losses at the gene ends were 0 bases for V and 1 base for J; bases not matched to a gene: 11. The CDR3 runs to 20 residues. CDR3 DNA: TGCGCCAGCAGTGAGTCGGTAGGGGACAGGGGAGGAGTGAACACCGGGGAGCTGTTTTTT. It encodes CASSESVGDRGGVNTGELFF.

The chain joins TRBV10-3 to TRBJ2-1; 7 positions match TRBD1. Per the germline V gene, CDR1 is ENHRY and CDR2 is SYGVKD. The V and J ends lost 0 bases and 5 bases, in that order; junction bases with no gene match: 4. The CDR3 is 15 amino acids. The CDR3 loop reads CAISESTTGDNEQFF. The CDR3 region has the DNA TGTGCCATCAGTGAGTCAACCACAGGGGACAATGAGCAGTTCTTC.

The V gene is TRBV18, the J gene TRBJ2-1; no clear D. V lost 3 bases and J lost 3, with 15 bases in between. Germline CDR1 reads KGHSH; CDR2 reads LQKENI. There are 16 residues in the CDR3. The CDR3 DNA reads TGTGCCAGCTCACCTGAATTGAGCCAGGACTACAATGAGCAGTTCTTC. Residues: CASSPELSQDYNEQFF.

This chain uses TRBV6-6 with TRBJ1-4; 8 bases are shared with TRBD1. The germline V gene has CDR1 MNHNY and CDR2 SVGAGI (reference sequence). This CDR3 comprises 16 residues. The V and J ends lost 6 bases and 11 bases, in that order; junction bases with no gene match: 17. The CDR3 sequence is CASSSRVGQGADKLFF. CDR3 nucleotides: TGTGCCAGCAGCTCCCGAGTGGGGCAGGGGGCGGATAAACTGTTTTTT.

This clone showed up just a few times. The chain uses TRBV14 and TRBJ2-6; 7 bases line up with TRBD1. Germline V lookup: CDR1 SGHDN, CDR2 FVKESK. CDR3 length: 18 residues. J was trimmed by 3 bases and V by 4 bases; bases with no gene match: 12. The CDR3 DNA reads as TGTGCCAGCAGCCCTAACCAGTGGCCAGGGGGTGGGGCCAACGTCCTGACTTTC. Translated, it gives CASSPNQWPGGGANVLTF. The whole variable domain, filled in from reference TRBV14 and TRBJ2-6, reads EAGVTQFPSHSVIEKGQTVTLRCDPISGHDNLYWYRRVMGKEIKFLLHFVKESKQDESGMPNNRFLAERTGGTYSTLKVQPAELEDSGVYFCASSPNQWPGGGANVLTFGAGSRLTVL.

CDR3 sequence: CASSLRAASGGLVTDTQYF. Written as DNA, the CDR3 is TGTGCCAGCAGCTTACGGGCGGCTAGCGGGGGCCTTGTCACAGATACGCAGTATTTT. The genes are TRBV7-3 and TRBJ2-3, with 10 bases that match TRBD2. This CDR3 region has 19 residues. The germline CDR1 and CDR2 sequences are SGHTA and FQGTGA. With 2 bases clipped from V and 2 bases from J, the junction kept 13 bases outside the gene matches.

The gene calls are TRBV11-1 and TRBJ2-5; D is unresolved. Germline loops: CDR1 SGHAT, CDR2 FQDESV (reference sequence). The CDR3 is made up of 14 amino acids. Trimming cost V 4 bases and J 0 bases, with 9 bases left between them. The CDR3: CASSSSMYQETQYF. Written as DNA, the CDR3 is TGTGCCAGCAGCTCCTCTATGTACCAAGAGACCCAGTACTTC.

This sequence joins TRBV6-2 or TRBV6-3 and TRBJ1-5; D unclear. There are 15 residues in the CDR3. V was shortened by 2 bases and J by 0 bases, with 8 bases between the two germline ends. From germline, CDR1 is MNHEY and CDR2 SVGEGT. For the CDR3, the DNA is TGTGCCAGCAGTTACGGGCTTAATAGCAATCAGCCCCAGCATTTT. It specifies CASSYGLNSNQPQHF.

The chain recombines TRBV10-3 with TRBJ1-6, with a possible D match to TRBD1 (6 bases). Germline lookup yields CDR1 ENHRY and CDR2 SYGVKD. V shed 8 bases and J shed 7 bases, with 15 bases lying between them. This CDR3 is 14 amino acids long. Here the CDR3 DNA reads TGTGCCATCGGGGCAACCGGGACAAATTCACCCCTCCACTTT. This encodes CAIGATGTNSPLHF.

V is TRBV9 and J is TRBJ1-1; D is possibly TRBD1 (6 bases). The CDR3 is made up of 18 amino acids. Germline CDR1 is SGDLS and CDR2 is YYNGEE. The ends were cut back, 4 bases at V and 7 bases at J, with 29 bases in the middle. CDR3 coding DNA: TGTGCCAGCAGCACCCCGGAGGGGGGGACAAATCGCATTGATGAAGCTTTCTTT. This encodes CASSTPEGGTNRIDEAFF.

The chain uses TRBV29-1 and TRBJ2-2; unclear D gene. The V end was cut by 5 bases, the J end by 1 base, with 5 bases between. The CDR3 covers 12 residues. Germline loops: CDR1 SQVTM, CDR2 ANQGSEA. CDR3 amino acids: CSVLGNTGELFF. As DNA, the CDR3 is TGCAGCGTTCTAGGGAACACCGGGGAGCTGTTTTTT.

This clone was detected once. CDR3 DNA sequence: TGTGCCACCAGTGACCGGGACAGGGGGTATGGCTACACCTTC. Residues: CATSDRDRGYGYTF. The genes are TRBV24-1 and TRBJ1-2; 11 bases match TRBD1. CDR1 is KGHDR, CDR2 SFDVKD, per germline. The length of the CDR3 is 14 residues. J was trimmed by 5 bases and V by 4 bases; bases with no gene match: 2.

V usage is TRBV10-3 and J usage is TRBJ1-3; a possible D gene is TRBD1 (5 bases). The germline V and J ends were trimmed by 5 bases and 1 base, with 12 bases remaining between them. The CDR3 length is 15 residues. In germline, CDR1 is ENHRY, CDR2 SYGVKD. CDR3 DNA: TGTGCCATCAGTCAAGGGGACTCATCTGGAAACACCATATATTTT. Translated: CAISQGDSSGNTIYF.

This clone came up a few times. The chain employs TRBV11-2 and TRBJ2-6, with TRBD2 as a possible D gene (7 bases). V was trimmed by 5 bases and J by 0 bases, leaving 14 bases between them. The CDR3 length is 17 residues. Germline V CDR1 and CDR2: SGHAT, FQNNGV. The CDR3 DNA reads as TGTGCCAGCAGCGGGGGGGCAGCTCTCTCTGGGGCCAACGTCCTGACTTTC. Translation: CASSGGAALSGANVLTF.

The chain has TRBV11-2 and TRBJ2-7, with TRBD1 identical over 10 bases. CDR3 size: 14 residues. The ends lost 5 bases at V and 4 bases at J; junction bases unmatched: 5. The germline gives CDR1 SGHAT, CDR2 FQNNGV. The DNA for the CDR3 is TGTGCCAGCAGCCAAGACAGGGGGCCGTACGAGCAGTACGTC. This translates into CASSQDRGPYEQYV.

The chain carries TRBV24-1 and TRBJ1-2; D possibly corresponds to TRBD1 (6 bases). The CDR3 loop spans 14 amino acids. V shed 4 bases and J shed 4 bases, with 12 bases lying between them. Germline assignment: CDR1 KGHDR and CDR2 SFDVKD. CDR3 residues: CATSDNTGSYGYTF. In DNA form, the CDR3 reads TGTGCCACCAGTGACAACACAGGGTCCTATGGCTACACCTTC.

The CDR3 nucleotides read TGTGCCAGCAGCGTAGTGTCTGACGGGAGGACTGAAGCTTTCTTT. The encoded protein is CASSVVSDGRTEAFF. This chain links TRBV9 with TRBJ1-1; D is undetermined. CDR1 is SGDLS and CDR2 is YYNGEE in the germline V gene. This CDR3 spans 15 amino acids. Deletions cut 0 bases from V and 5 bases from J, with 14 bases between. The whole variable domain, remainder taken from reference TRBV9 and TRBJ1-1, is DSGVTQTPKHLITATGQRVTLRCSPRSGDLSVYWYQQSLDQGLQFLIQYYNGEERAKGNILERFSAQQFPDLHSELNLSSLELGDSALYFCASSVVSDGRTEAFFGQGTRLTVV.

The V and J genes are TRBV7-9 and TRBJ1-1, with D perhaps TRBD1 (6 bases). The germline V gene has CDR1 SEHNR and CDR2 FQNEAQ (reference sequence). This CDR3 has 15 amino acids. V gave up 4 bases and J gave up 2 bases, with 14 bases separating them. Written as DNA, the CDR3 is TGTGCCAGCAGCTCAGCAGGACAGTTAAACACTGAAGCTTTCTTT. This translates into CASSSAGQLNTEAFF.

The chain links TRBV12-5 to TRBJ1-1, with 7 positions matching TRBD1. Looked up from germline, CDR1 is LGHNT and CDR2 is FRNRAP. The CDR3 runs 12 residues. With V trimmed by 1 base and J by 8 bases, 1 base remained unmatched. The CDR3 nucleotides are TGTGCTAGTGGTTTGGCGACAGGGGAAGCTTTCTTT. Translating it yields CASGLATGEAFF.

The gene calls are TRBV24-1 and TRBJ1-5; 10 bases map to TRBD1. V lost 2 bases and J lost 8; bases outside the gene matches: 8. The germline V gene has CDR1 KGHDR and CDR2 SFDVKD. The length of the CDR3 is 16 residues. The CDR3 DNA reads TGTGCCACCAGTGATTCGACAGGGGGCCCTTCAAAGCCCCAGCATTTT. It is translated as CATSDSTGGPSKPQHF.

This clone was detected only a few times. This rearrangement joins TRBV28 to TRBJ1-4; TRBD1 agrees at 9 bases. Germline V gene sequence: CDR1 MDHEN, CDR2 SYDVKM. V dropped 7 bases and J dropped 4; count of bases not matched to a gene: 7. The CDR3 loop spans 15 amino acids. The CDR3 sequence: CASTGRQGGNEKLFF. In nucleotides, the CDR3 is TGTGCCAGCACCGGCCGACAGGGGGGTAATGAAAAACTGTTTTTT.

The V call is TRBV19, the J call TRBJ1-6; 7 bases are a match to TRBD1. The V gene end was trimmed by 7 bases and the J gene end by 4 bases; junction bases not matched to a gene: 10. Germline CDR1 and CDR2: LNHDA and SQIVND (reference sequence). The CDR3 runs 16 residues. DNA for the CDR3: TGTGCCAGTACCACGACAGGGCGGAGATATAATTCACCCCTCCACTTT. Protein sequence: CASTTTGRRYNSPLHF. The full variable domain, with the rest looked up from reference TRBV19 and TRBJ1-6, is DGGITQSPKYLFRKEGQNVTLSCEQNLNHDAMYWYRQDPGQGLRLIYYSQIVNDFQKGDIAEGYSVSREKKESFPLTVTSAQKNPTAFYLCASTTTGRRYNSPLHFGNGTRLTVT.

The CDR3 sequence is CATSWGPGQGRSNEQFF. The DNA of the CDR3 is TGTGCCACCAGTTGGGGGCCGGGACAGGGAAGGTCTAATGAGCAGTTCTTC. The rearrangement joins TRBV24-1 to TRBJ2-1; 9 bases are shared with TRBD1. Germline-derived CDR1 and CDR2 are KGHDR and SFDVKD. Trimming cost V 6 bases and J 7 bases; bases outside gene matches: 15. This CDR3 is 17 amino acids long.

This CDR3 reads CATSDSTRDKEKLFF. Written as DNA, the CDR3 is TGTGCCACCAGTGATTCAACCCGGGACAAGGAAAAACTGTTTTTT. The genes are TRBV24-1 and TRBJ1-4; possibly TRBD1 for D (6 bases). Germline loops: CDR1 KGHDR, CDR2 SFDVKD. This CDR3 comprises 15 residues. Trimming stripped 2 bases from V and 8 bases from J, with 14 bases between.

V gene TRBV5-1 combines with J gene TRBJ2-3; 8 bases line up with TRBD2. This CDR3 contains 15 residues. Germline trimming cut 9 bases from V and 5 bases from J; bases unmatched to any gene: 14. The germline V gene has CDR1 SGHRS and CDR2 YFSETQ. The CDR3 loop is CATQQAGGVGDTQYF. The CDR3 nucleotides read TGCGCCACCCAGCAGGCGGGGGGCGTGGGAGATACGCAGTATTTT.

The gene calls are TRBV6-5 and TRBJ2-4; unclear D gene. V shed 4 bases and J shed 0 bases, with 7 bases lying between them. Per the germline V gene, CDR1 is MNHEY and CDR2 is SVGAGI. The CDR3 loop spans 14 amino acids. CDR3 DNA sequence: TGTGCCAGCAGTTCTGCGATAGCCAAAAACATTCAGTACTTC. As protein: CASSSAIAKNIQYF.

The rearrangement joins TRBV7-9 to TRBJ2-7; 9 bases map to TRBD1. Germline CDR1 reads SEHNR; CDR2 reads FQNEAQ (reference sequence). The CDR3 loop spans 15 amino acids. J lost 3 bases, V lost 5 bases, and 8 bases had no gene match. CDR3: CASSASGTGSYEQYF. The DNA for the CDR3 is TGTGCCAGCAGCGCCTCCGGGACAGGGAGCTACGAGCAGTACTTC.

The chain couples TRBV10-3 to TRBJ2-2; TRBD1 might be the D (5 bases). Trimming removed 7 bases at V and 4 bases at J, with 16 bases between. This CDR3 contains 15 residues. Germline lookup yields CDR1 ENHRY and CDR2 SYGVKD. CDR3 DNA: TGTGCCATCAATCCGTATCAGGGCGGCACCGGGGAGCTGTTTTTT. Its protein is CAINPYQGGTGELFF.

The V and J genes are TRBV2 and TRBJ2-7; 8 positions match TRBD1. With 3 bases clipped from V and 3 bases from J, the junction kept 1 base outside the gene matches. Germline V gives CDR1 SNHLY, CDR2 FYNNEI. This CDR3 region has 13 residues. The CDR3 DNA follows: TGTGCCAGCAGTGAGGGACAGGTCTACGAGCAGTACGTC. Its protein is CASSEGQVYEQYV.

The V and J genes are TRBV5-4 and TRBJ2-2; D gene uncertain. CDR1 and CDR2 from the germline V gene are SGHNT and YYREEE (reference sequence). V lost 0 bases and J lost 7, with 13 bases in between. This CDR3 region has 15 residues. CDR3 residues: CASSLATSRSGELFF. CDR3 bases: TGTGCCAGCAGCTTGGCCACCTCGAGGAGCGGGGAGCTGTTTTTT.